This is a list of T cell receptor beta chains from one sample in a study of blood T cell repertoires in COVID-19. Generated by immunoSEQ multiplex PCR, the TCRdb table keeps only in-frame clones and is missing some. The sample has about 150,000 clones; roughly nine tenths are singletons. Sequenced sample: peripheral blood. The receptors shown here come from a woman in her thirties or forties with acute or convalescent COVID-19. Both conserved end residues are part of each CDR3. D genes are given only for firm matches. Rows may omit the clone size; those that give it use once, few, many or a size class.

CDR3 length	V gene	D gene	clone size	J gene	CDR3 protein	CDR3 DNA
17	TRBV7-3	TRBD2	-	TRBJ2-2	CASSPRLAGGNTGELFF	TGTGCCAGCAGCCCTCGCCTAGCGGGGGGAAACACCGGGGAGCTGTTTTTT
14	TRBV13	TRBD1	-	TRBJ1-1	CASSSRDRNTEAFF	TGTGCCAGCAGCTCCCGGGACAGAAACACTGAAGCTTTCTTT
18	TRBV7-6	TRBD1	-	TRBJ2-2	CASSLLMGQGDSSGELFF	TGTGCCAGCAGCTTATTAATGGGACAGGGGGATTCGTCCGGGGAGCTGTTTTTT
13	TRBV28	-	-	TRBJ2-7	CATMPGQSYEQYF	TGTGCCACCATGCCGGGACAATCCTACGAGCAGTACTTC
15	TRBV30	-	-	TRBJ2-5	CAWSREIITSETQYF	TGTGCCTGGAGCAGGGAAATAATAACTTCGGAGACCCAGTACTTC
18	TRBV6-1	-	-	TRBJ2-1	CASSEALGLASSYNEQFF	TGTGCCAGCAGTGAAGCCCTAGGCCTAGCGAGCTCCTACAATGAGCAGTTCTTC
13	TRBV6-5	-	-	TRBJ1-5	CASSFTGDQPQHF	TGTGCCAGCAGTTTTACAGGCGATCAGCCCCAGCATTTT
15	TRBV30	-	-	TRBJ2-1	CAWSPGGGDYNEQFF	TGTGCCTGGAGTCCCGGCGGAGGTGACTACAATGAGCAGTTCTTC
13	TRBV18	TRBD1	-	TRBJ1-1	CASSPGQGAEAFF	TGTGCCAGCTCACCAGGACAGGGGGCTGAAGCTTTCTTT
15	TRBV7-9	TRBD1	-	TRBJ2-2	CASSHIQGRAGELFF	TGTGCCAGCAGCCACATACAGGGGCGGGCCGGGGAGCTGTTTTTT
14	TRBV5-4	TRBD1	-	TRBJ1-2	CASSLVRDSYGYTF	TGTGCCAGCAGCTTGGTTCGGGACAGTTATGGCTACACCTTC
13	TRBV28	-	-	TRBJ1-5	CASRGTGYQPQHF	TGTGCCAGCCGCGGAACAGGTTACCAGCCCCAGCATTTT
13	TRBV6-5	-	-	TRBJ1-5	CASSYSLSQPQHF	TGTGCCAGCAGTTACTCCCTAAGCCAGCCCCAGCATTTT
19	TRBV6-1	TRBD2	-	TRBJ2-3	CASSEVERRGGAPVDTQYF	TGTGCCAGCAGTGAAGTCGAGCGGCGGGGGGGGGCTCCGGTGGATACGCAGTATTTT
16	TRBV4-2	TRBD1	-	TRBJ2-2	CASSQGTGANTGELFF	TGTGCCAGCAGCCAAGGGACAGGTGCGAACACCGGGGAGCTGTTTTTT
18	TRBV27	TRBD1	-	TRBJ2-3	CASRPFLGTGLITDTQYF	TGTGCCAGCAGGCCCTTCTTAGGGACAGGGTTAATCACAGATACGCAGTATTTT
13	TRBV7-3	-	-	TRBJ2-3	CASSLTRSDTQYF	TGTGCCAGCAGCTTAACCCGGTCGGATACGCAGTATTTT
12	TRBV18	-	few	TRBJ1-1	CASSFRDTEAFF	TGTGCCAGCTCATTTCGCGACACTGAAGCTTTCTTT
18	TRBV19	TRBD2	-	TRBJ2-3	CASSIDQLAGGSTDTQYF	TGTGCCAGTAGTATAGATCAGCTAGCGGGAGGTAGCACAGATACGCAGTATTTT
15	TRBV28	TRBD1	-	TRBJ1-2	CASSPIQGQGYGYTF	TGTGCCAGCAGTCCGATACAGGGGCAGGGCTATGGCTACACCTTC
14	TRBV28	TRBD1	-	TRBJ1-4	CASSHRGTNEKLFF	TGTGCCAGCAGTCACAGGGGCACTAATGAAAAACTGTTTTTT
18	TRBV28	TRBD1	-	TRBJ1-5	CASSLVPAWTGFNQPQHF	TGTGCCAGCAGTTTAGTGCCCGCTTGGACAGGCTTCAATCAGCCCCAGCATTTT
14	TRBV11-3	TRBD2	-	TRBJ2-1	CASHSGSGYNEQFF	TGTGCCAGCCATAGCGGGAGCGGGTACAATGAGCAGTTCTTC
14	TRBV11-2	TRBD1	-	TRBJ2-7	CASSSGTGGYEQYF	TGTGCCAGCAGCTCCGGGACAGGGGGTTACGAGCAGTACTTC
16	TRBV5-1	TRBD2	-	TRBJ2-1	CASTLRASGNYNEQFF	TGCGCCAGCACCCTGAGGGCTAGCGGGAACTACAATGAGCAGTTCTTC
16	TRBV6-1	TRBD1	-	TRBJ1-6	CASSEYWDRGNSPLHF	TGTGCCAGCAGTGAATACTGGGACAGGGGTAATTCACCCCTCCACTTT
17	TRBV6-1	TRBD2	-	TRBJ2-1	CASSELGGLGLGNEQFF	TGTGCCAGCAGTGAACTGGGGGGGTTAGGACTGGGCAATGAGCAGTTCTTC
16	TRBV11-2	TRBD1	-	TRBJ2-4	CASSLDLGTGENIQYF	TGTGCCAGCAGCTTAGATCTCGGGACAGGGGAGAACATTCAGTACTTC
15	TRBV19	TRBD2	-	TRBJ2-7	CASSITSSGGYEQYF	TGTGCCAGTAGTATTACCTCGTCGGGGGGCTACGAGCAGTACTTC
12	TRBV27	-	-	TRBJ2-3	CASSPRGDTQYF	TGTGCCAGCAGTCCGAGAGGGGATACGCAGTATTTT
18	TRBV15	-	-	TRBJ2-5	CATSRGDRWDLYQETQYF	TGTGCCACCAGCAGAGGTGATCGGTGGGACTTGTACCAAGAGACCCAGTACTTC
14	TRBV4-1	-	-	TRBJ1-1	CASSQVGSATEAFF	TGCGCCAGCAGCCAAGTCGGGTCAGCCACTGAAGCTTTCTTT
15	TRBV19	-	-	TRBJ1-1	CASSMVGRQVDEAFF	TGTGCCAGTAGTATGGTTGGCCGACAAGTCGATGAAGCTTTCTTT
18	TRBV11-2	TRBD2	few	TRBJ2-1	CASSSLGWVLAGEDEQFF	TGTGCCAGCAGCTCACTCGGGTGGGTGCTAGCGGGAGAGGATGAGCAGTTCTTC
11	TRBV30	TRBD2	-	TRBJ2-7	CAWSLAGKRWF	TGTGCCTGGAGCCTAGCGGGAAAACGCTGGTTC
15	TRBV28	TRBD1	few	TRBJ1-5	CASSLWRQGGQPQHF	TGTGCCAGCAGTTTATGGAGACAGGGCGGACAGCCCCAGCATTTT
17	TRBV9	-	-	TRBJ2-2	CASSVDLGLANTGELFF	TGTGCCAGCAGCGTAGATTTGGGACTGGCCAACACCGGGGAGCTGTTTTTT
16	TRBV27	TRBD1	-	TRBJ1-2	CASSPSRDRTNYGYTF	TGTGCCAGCAGTCCCAGCCGGGACAGAACTAACTATGGCTACACCTTC
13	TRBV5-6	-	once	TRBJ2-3	CASSFRGTDTQYF	TGTGCCAGCAGCTTCCGGGGAACAGATACGCAGTATTTT
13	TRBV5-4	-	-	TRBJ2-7	CASSLGPIYEQYF	TGTGCCAGCAGCTTGGGGCCGATCTACGAGCAGTACTTC
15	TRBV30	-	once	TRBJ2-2	CAWARQVQRGGELFF	TGTGCCTGGGCGAGACAGGTCCAACGTGGCGGGGAGCTGTTTTTT